This TCR beta chain derives from a study of cytomegalovirus exposure and HLA in healthy donors. Whole-study findings and limits: Association of a missense DCLRE1C variant with TCR beta V- and J-gene trimming was reported in a later analysis. A further, later analysis showed that HLA-associated TCR beta chains (compared with equally common others) were more clonally expanded.

Points on this clone: What it binds is unknown.

Amplification used 60 Vbeta primers and 13 Jbeta primers. Original processing notes: Around 9.9 million shared chains were among the about 80 million unique TCR beta chains that a later analysis counted. Assay: immunoSEQ multiplex PCR; the TCRdb copy retains only in-frame clones and omits some. D and trimming were read from the DNA, whereas the V and J calls and clone size are those reported in that table. The data contain around 150,000 clones, about three fifths of them singletons. Sequences were obtained from PBMCs. The receptor comes from a woman aged 25 to 39 in good health and CMV-seropositive.

The CDR3 bases are TGTGCCAGCAGCCTGCCTCGGAGGGGGCATAATGAGCAGTTCTTC. This gives the protein CASSLPRRGHNEQFF. The chain employs TRBV7-9 and TRBJ2-1, with D perhaps TRBD1 (7 bases). The CDR3 contains 15 residues. Trimming took 5 bases from V and 7 from J, leaving 18 bases between them. The germline V gene has CDR1 SEHNR and CDR2 FQNEAQ (reference sequence).